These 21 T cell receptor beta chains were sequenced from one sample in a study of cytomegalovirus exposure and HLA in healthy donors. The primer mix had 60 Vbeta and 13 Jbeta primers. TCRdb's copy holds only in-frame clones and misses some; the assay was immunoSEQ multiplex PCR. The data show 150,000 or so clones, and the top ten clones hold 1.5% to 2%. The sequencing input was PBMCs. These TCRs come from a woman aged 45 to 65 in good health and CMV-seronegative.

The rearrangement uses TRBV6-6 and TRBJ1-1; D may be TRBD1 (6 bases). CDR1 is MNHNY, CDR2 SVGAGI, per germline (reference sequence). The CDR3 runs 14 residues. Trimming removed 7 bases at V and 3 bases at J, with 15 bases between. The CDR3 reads CASINPPGDTEAFF. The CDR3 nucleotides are TGTGCCAGCATCAACCCTCCAGGGGACACTGAAGCTTTCTTT.

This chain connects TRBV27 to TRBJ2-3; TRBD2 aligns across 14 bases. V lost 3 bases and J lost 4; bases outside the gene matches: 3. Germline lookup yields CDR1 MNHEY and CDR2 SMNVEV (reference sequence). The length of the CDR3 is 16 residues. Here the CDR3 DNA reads TGTGCCAGCAGTTTCGGGGGACTAGCGGGAGCAGATACGCAGTATTTT. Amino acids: CASSFGGLAGADTQYF.

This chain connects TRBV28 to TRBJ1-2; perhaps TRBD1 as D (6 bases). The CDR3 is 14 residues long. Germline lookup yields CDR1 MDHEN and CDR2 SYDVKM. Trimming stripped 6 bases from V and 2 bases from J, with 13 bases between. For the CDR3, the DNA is TGTGCCAGCAGGAAACAGGGAAGGAACTATGGCTACACCTTC. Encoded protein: CASRKQGRNYGYTF.

The CDR3 sequence is CASSRARRDTGELFF. CDR3 nucleotide sequence: TGCGCCAGCAGCCGGGCCCGCAGGGACACCGGGGAGCTGTTTTTT. The chain employs TRBV5-1 and TRBJ2-2, with D tentatively TRBD1 (5 bases). With 4 bases removed from V and 3 bases from J, the gap between germline ends came to 13 bases. This CDR3 is built from 15 residues. The germline V gene has CDR1 SGHRS and CDR2 YFSETQ. Using reference TRBV5-1 and TRBJ2-2 for the parts outside the CDR3, the full variable domain is KAGVTQTPRYLIKTRGQQVTLSCSPISGHRSVSWYQQTPGQGLQFLFEYFSETQRNKGNFPGRFSGRQFSNSRSEMNVSTLELGDSALYLCASSRARRDTGELFFGEGSRLTVL.

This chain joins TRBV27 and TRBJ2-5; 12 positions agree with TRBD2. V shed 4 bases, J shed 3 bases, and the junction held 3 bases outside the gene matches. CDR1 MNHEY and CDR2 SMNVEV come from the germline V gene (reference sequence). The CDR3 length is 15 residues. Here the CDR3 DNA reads TGTGCCAGCAGTTCCTGGACTAGCGGGGAAGAGACCCAGTACTTC. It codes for CASSSWTSGEETQYF.

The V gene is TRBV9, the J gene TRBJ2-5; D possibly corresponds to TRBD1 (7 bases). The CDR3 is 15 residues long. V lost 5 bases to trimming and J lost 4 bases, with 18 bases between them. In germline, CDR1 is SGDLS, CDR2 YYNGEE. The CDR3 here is CASSRGNRGRETQYF. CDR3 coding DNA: TGTGCCAGCAGTCGGGGGAACAGGGGCAGAGAGACCCAGTACTTC.

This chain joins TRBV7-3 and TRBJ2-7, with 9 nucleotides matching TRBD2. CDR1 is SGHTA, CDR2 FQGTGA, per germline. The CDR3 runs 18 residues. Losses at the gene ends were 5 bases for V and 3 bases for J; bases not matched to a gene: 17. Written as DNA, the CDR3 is TGTGCCAGCAGCACGCGGGTTCAACGCGGGGGGGAAAACTACGAGCAGTACTTC. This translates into CASSTRVQRGGENYEQYF.

This chain's CDR3 is CATSRGTSGGNQPQHF. CDR3 DNA: TGTGCCACCAGCAGAGGGACGTCCGGGGGCAATCAGCCCCAGCATTTT. The J gene is TRBJ1-5, the V gene TRBV15; D not certain. Germline CDR1 reads LNHNV; CDR2 reads YYDKDF (reference sequence). The CDR3 has 16 amino acids. The V gene lost 1 base and the J gene lost 2 bases, with 12 bases spanning the gap.

CDR3 DNA sequence: TGTGCCAGCAGCTTAGGCCCGCCGAGAGGTTATAGCAATCAGCCCCAGCATTTT. This codes for CASSLGPPRGYSNQPQHF. V gene TRBV11-2 combines with J gene TRBJ1-5; no reliable D call. CDR3 length: 18 residues. Germline V gene lookup returns CDR1 SGHAT and CDR2 FQNNGV. The germline V and J ends were trimmed by 1 base and 0 bases, with 16 bases remaining between them.

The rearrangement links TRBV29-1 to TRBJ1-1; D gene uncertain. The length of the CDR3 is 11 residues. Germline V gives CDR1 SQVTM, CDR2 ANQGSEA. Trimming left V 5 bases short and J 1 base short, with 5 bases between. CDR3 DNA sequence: TGCAGCGTTCGGGAGAACACTGAAGCTTTCTTT. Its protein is CSVRENTEAFF.

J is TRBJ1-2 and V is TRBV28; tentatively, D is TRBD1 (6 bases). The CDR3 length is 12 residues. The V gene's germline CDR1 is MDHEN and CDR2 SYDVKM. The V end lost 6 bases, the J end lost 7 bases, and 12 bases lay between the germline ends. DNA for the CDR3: TGTGCCAGCAGGGACAGTAAGCTTGGCTACACCTTC. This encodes CASRDSKLGYTF.

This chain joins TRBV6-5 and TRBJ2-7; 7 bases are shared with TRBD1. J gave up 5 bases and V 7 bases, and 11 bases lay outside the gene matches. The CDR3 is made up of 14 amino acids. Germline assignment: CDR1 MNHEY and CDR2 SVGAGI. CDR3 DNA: TGTGCCAGCACCCCCACGACGAGGGGGCACGAGCAGTACTTC. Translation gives CASTPTTRGHEQYF.

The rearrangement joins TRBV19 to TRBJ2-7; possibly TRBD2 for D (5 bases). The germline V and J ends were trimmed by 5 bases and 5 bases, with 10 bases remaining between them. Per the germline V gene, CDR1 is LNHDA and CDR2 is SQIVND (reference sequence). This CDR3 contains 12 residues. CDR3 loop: CASSPGEHEQYF. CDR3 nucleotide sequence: TGTGCCAGTAGTCCCGGGGAACACGAGCAGTACTTC.

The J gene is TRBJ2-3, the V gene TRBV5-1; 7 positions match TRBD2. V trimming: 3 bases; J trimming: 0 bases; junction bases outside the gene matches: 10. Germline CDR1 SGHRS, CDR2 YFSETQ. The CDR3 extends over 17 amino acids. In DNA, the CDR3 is TGCGCCAGCAGCTGGCCACGGACTAGATCTAGCACAGATACGCAGTATTTT. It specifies CASSWPRTRSSTDTQYF.

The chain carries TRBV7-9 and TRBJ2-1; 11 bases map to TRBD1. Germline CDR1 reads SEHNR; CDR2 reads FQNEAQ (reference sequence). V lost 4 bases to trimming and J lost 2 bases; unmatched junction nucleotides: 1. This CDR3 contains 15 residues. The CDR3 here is CASSSGQGAYNEQFF. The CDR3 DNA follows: TGTGCCAGCAGCTCGGGACAGGGGGCCTACAATGAGCAGTTCTTC. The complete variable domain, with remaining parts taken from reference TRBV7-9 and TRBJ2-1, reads DTGVSQNPRHKITKRGQNVTFRCDPISEHNRLYWYRQTLGQGPEFLTYFQNEAQLEKSRLLSDRFSAERPKGSFSTLEIQRTEQGDSAMYLCASSSGQGAYNEQFFGPGTRLTVL.

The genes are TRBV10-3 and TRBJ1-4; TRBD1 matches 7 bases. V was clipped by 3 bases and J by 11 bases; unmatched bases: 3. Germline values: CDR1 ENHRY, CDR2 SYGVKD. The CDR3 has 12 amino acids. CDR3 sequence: CAISDSGGKLFF. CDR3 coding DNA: TGTGCCATCAGTGACTCAGGGGGGAAACTGTTTTTT.

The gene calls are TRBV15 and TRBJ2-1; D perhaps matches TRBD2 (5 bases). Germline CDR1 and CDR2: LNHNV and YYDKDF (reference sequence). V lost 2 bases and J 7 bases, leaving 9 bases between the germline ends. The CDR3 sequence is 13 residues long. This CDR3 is CATSRRERNEQFF. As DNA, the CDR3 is TGTGCCACCAGCAGAAGGGAGAGAAATGAGCAGTTCTTC.

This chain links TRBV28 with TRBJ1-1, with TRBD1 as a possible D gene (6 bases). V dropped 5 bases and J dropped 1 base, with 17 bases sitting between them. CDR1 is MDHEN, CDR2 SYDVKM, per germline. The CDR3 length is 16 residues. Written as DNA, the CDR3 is TGTGCCAGCAGTCCTATAGTAACAGGGACGAACACTGAAGCTTTCTTT. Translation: CASSPIVTGTNTEAFF.

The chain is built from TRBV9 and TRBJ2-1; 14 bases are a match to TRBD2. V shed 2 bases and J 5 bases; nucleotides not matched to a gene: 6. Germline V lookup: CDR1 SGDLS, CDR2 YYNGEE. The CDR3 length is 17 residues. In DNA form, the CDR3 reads TGTGCCAGCAGCGTGGGGACTAGCGGGAGCCGGAACAATGAGCAGTTCTTC. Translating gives CASSVGTSGSRNNEQFF.

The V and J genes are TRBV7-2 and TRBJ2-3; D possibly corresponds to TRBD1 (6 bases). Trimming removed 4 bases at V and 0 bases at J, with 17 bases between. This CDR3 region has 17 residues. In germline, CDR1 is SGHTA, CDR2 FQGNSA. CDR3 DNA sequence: TGTGCCAGCAGCTCTAACGGGTGGGACATAAGCACAGATACGCAGTATTTT. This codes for CASSSNGWDISTDTQYF. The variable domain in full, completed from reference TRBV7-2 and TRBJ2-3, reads GAGVSQSPSNKVTEKGKDVELRCDPISGHTALYWYRQSLGQGLEFLIYFQGNSAPDKSGLPSDRFSAERTGGSVSTLTIQRTQQEDSAVYLCASSSNGWDISTDTQYFGPGTRLTVL.

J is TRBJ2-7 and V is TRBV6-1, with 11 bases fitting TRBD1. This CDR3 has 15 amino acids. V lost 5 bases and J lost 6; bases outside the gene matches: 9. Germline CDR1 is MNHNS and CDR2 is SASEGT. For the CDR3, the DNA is TGTGCCAGCAGTCGAGGGACAGGGGGACGGTTCGAGCAGTACTTC. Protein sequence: CASSRGTGGRFEQYF.